A selection of T cell receptor beta chains follows, all from one sample in a study of vaccination and CD4 T cells after COVID-19. Which antigens these TCRs recognize remains unknown. TCRdb re-analysed the PCR reads in MiXCR, keeping a single row per CDR3 protein. The sample contains under 20,000 distinct CDR3 sequences, about 46% of which appear only once. Sample: CD4+ T cells from blood, cultured in vitro, taken after SARS-CoV-2 vaccination. The receptors originated from a human donor who had recovered from COVID-19. CDR3s include the opening cysteine and the closing phenylalanine or tryptophan. D genes are given only for firm matches. Some rows mark clone size as missing; the rest say once, few, many or name a class of expanded clone.

j_gene | d_gene | len | abundance | v_gene | CDR3aa | CDR3nt
TRBJ2-1 | TRBD2 | 15 | few | TRBV14 | CASSQGGLAGVEQFF | TGTGCCAGCAGCCAAGGGGGGCTAGCGGGAGTTGAGCAGTTCTTC
TRBJ1-5 | TRBD1 | 14 | few | TRBV28 | CASSDRESNQPQHF | TGTGCCAGCAGTGACAGGGAAAGCAATCAGCCCCAGCATTTT
TRBJ2-2 | NA | 13 | NA | TRBV27 | CASSARATGELFF | TGTGCCAGCAGCGCGAGGGCCACCGGGGAGCTGTTTTTT
TRBJ1-1 | NA | 15 | NA | TRBV18 | CASSPLVRENTEAFF | TGTGCCAGCTCACCACTCGTCAGGGAGAACACTGAAGCTTTCTTT
TRBJ2-2 | TRBD2 | 14 | medium-sized | TRBV10-3 | CASGGERGTGELFF | TGTGCCAGCGGGGGGGAGCGTGGCACCGGGGAGCTGTTTTTT
TRBJ2-1 | NA | 12 | NA | TRBV12-3/TRBV12-4 | CASSFGQNEQFF | TGTGCCAGCAGTTTTGGGCAGAATGAGCAGTTCTTC
TRBJ1-1 | TRBD1 | 15 | few | TRBV7-6 | CASSPRTGVNTEAFF | TGTGCCAGCAGCCCAAGGACAGGGGTGAACACTGAAGCTTTCTTT
TRBJ2-7 | NA | 14 | medium-sized | TRBV5-1 | CASSPNNQAYEQYF | TGCGCCAGCAGCCCAAACAACCAGGCCTACGAGCAGTACTTC
TRBJ1-5 | TRBD1 | 16 | few | TRBV6-5 | CASSYTNRGGNQPQHF | TGTGCCAGCAGTTACACGAACAGGGGCGGGAATCAGCCCCAGCATTTT
TRBJ1-2 | NA | 16 | NA | TRBV6-1 | CASSPSGPTVNYGYTF | TGTGCCAGCAGCCCCTCCGGCCCCACAGTGAACTATGGCTACACCTTC
TRBJ1-2 | NA | 13 | NA | TRBV6-5 | CASSYQERSGYTF | TGTGCCAGCAGTTACCAGGAAAGAAGTGGCTACACCTTC
TRBJ2-1 | NA | 11 | NA | TRBV6-2/TRBV6-3 | CASRTRREQFF | TGTGCCAGCAGAACTAGACGCGAGCAGTTCTTC
TRBJ2-1 | TRBD2 | 14 | NA | TRBV7-9 | CASSLPGGYNEQFF | TGTGCCAGCAGCTTACCGGGGGGGTACAATGAGCAGTTCTTC
TRBJ2-7 | TRBD1 | 15 | NA | TRBV11-2 | CASSLTGTGFDEQYF | TGTGCCAGCAGCTTAACCGGGACAGGGTTCGACGAGCAGTACTTC
TRBJ1-6 | TRBD1 | 13 | NA | TRBV29-1 | CSVGTGYNSPLHF | TGCAGCGTCGGGACAGGGTATAATTCACCCCTCCACTTT
TRBJ2-1 | NA | 14 | NA | TRBV6-7 | CASSYSRLSNEQFF | TGTGCCAGCAGTTACTCGAGACTTTCGAATGAGCAGTTCTTC
TRBJ2-3 | TRBD1 | 15 | NA | TRBV10-1 | CASSRRQGWTDTQYF | TGCGCCAGCAGTCGCCGACAGGGGTGGACAGATACGCAGTATTTT
TRBJ2-2 | NA | 14 | few | TRBV28 | CASKVGGNTGELFF | TGTGCCAGCAAGGTCGGCGGAAACACCGGGGAGCTGTTTTTT
TRBJ1-1 | NA | 17 | NA | TRBV9 | CASSVGERGGDNTEAFF | TGTGCCAGCAGCGTAGGGGAAAGGGGGGGAGACAACACTGAAGCTTTCTTT
TRBJ2-2 | NA | 14 | NA | TRBV25-1 | CASVDRRNTGELFF | TGTGCCAGCGTCGACAGGAGGAACACCGGGGAGCTGTTTTTT
TRBJ2-1 | TRBD2 | 15 | few | TRBV20-1 | CSASGSLAGEVEQFF | TGCAGTGCTAGTGGATCCCTAGCGGGAGAGGTTGAGCAGTTCTTC
TRBJ2-6 | TRBD2 | 16 | NA | TRBV6-1 | CASSEREGSGANVLTF | TGTGCCAGCAGTGAGCGGGAGGGCTCTGGGGCCAACGTCCTGACTTTC
TRBJ2-7 | TRBD2 | 14 | NA | TRBV28 | CASSLPSGSSEQYF | TGTGCCAGCAGTTTACCTAGCGGGAGTTCAGAGCAGTACTTC
TRBJ1-1 | NA | 12 | few | TRBV6-1 | CASKGVNTEAFF | TGTGCCAGCAAAGGGGTGAACACTGAAGCTTTCTTT
TRBJ2-3 | NA | 15 | NA | TRBV7-2 | CASSSGSLRTDTQYF | TGTGCCAGCAGCTCCGGGAGCCTCCGCACAGATACGCAGTATTTT
TRBJ2-5 | NA | 14 | NA | TRBV14 | CASSPLWGAETQYF | TGTGCCAGCAGTCCCCTTTGGGGGGCAGAGACCCAGTACTTC
TRBJ2-2 | TRBD2 | 16 | NA | TRBV6-1 | CASRGTSGRGNGELFF | TGTGCCAGCAGGGGGACTAGCGGGAGAGGAAACGGGGAGCTGTTTTTT
TRBJ2-7 | NA | 15 | few | TRBV6-1 | CASSEEDYLPYEQYF | TGTGCCAGCAGTGAAGAGGACTACCTCCCCTACGAGCAGTACTTC
TRBJ2-7 | TRBD1 | 14 | NA | TRBV20-1 | CSPSPGQGAYEQYF | TGCAGTCCATCCCCGGGACAGGGAGCCTACGAGCAGTACTTC
TRBJ2-1 | TRBD1 | 15 | NA | TRBV18 | CASSAGQGSYNEQFF | TGTGCCAGCTCGGCGGGACAGGGATCCTACAATGAGCAGTTCTTC
TRBJ2-5 | NA | 13 | NA | TRBV20-1 | CSAQIGGRQTQYF | TGCAGTGCTCAGATCGGAGGGAGACAGACCCAGTACTTC
TRBJ1-5 | NA | 13 | NA | TRBV20-1 | CSARGASNQPQHF | TGCAGTGCTCGAGGGGCAAGCAATCAGCCCCAGCATTTT
TRBJ2-2 | NA | 15 | NA | TRBV4-3 | CASSQEPLGTGELFF | TGCGCCAGCAGCCAAGAGCCCCTAGGGACCGGGGAGCTGTTTTTT
TRBJ2-1 | NA | 17 | NA | TRBV4-1 | CASSRNGGRGGNNEQFF | TGCGCCAGCAGCCGGAACGGGGGCAGGGGAGGGAACAATGAGCAGTTCTTC
TRBJ1-1 | NA | 14 | once | TRBV6-1 | CASSQNRGNTEAFF | TGTGCCAGCAGTCAAAATCGGGGTAACACTGAAGCTTTCTTT
TRBJ2-7 | NA | 11 | few | TRBV27 | CASSDFYEQYF | TGTGCCAGCAGTGACTTCTACGAGCAGTACTTC
TRBJ2-5 | TRBD2 | 18 | few | TRBV7-6 | CASSPRGLAGGSQETQYF | TGTGCCAGCAGCCCACGGGGACTAGCGGGAGGAAGCCAAGAGACCCAGTACTTC
TRBJ1-2 | NA | 11 | few | TRBV29-1 | CSVESNYGYTF | TGCAGCGTTGAAAGCAACTATGGCTACACCTTC
TRBJ2-7 | TRBD1 | 15 | NA | TRBV20-1 | CSVPGGTGDASEQYF | TGCAGTGTCCCCGGGGGGACAGGGGATGCCAGCGAGCAGTACTTC
TRBJ2-4 | NA | 14 | NA | TRBV12-3/TRBV12-4 | CASSLRAAKNIQYF | TGTGCCAGCAGTTTACGGGCAGCCAAAAACATTCAGTACTTC
TRBJ2-4 | TRBD1 | 14 | few | TRBV15 | CATSLGGVLLGQYF | TGTGCCACCAGCCTAGGGGGCGTGTTATTGGGTCAGTACTTC
TRBJ2-2 | NA | 13 | few | TRBV20-1 | CSADRSFTGELFF | TGCAGTGCTGACAGGAGTTTCACCGGGGAGCTGTTTTTT
TRBJ2-7 | TRBD2 | 18 | NA | TRBV7-9 | CASSPGGVRREYTYEQYF | TGTGCCAGCAGTCCCGGAGGGGTTAGGCGGGAGTACACCTACGAGCAGTACTTC
TRBJ1-5 | NA | 12 | NA | TRBV15 | CATSGTGQPQHF | TGTGCCACCAGCGGGACTGGCCAGCCCCAGCATTTT
TRBJ1-6 | NA | 15 | medium-sized | TRBV19 | CASSRTGGPQSPLHF | TGTGCCAGTAGTAGGACCGGGGGGCCGCAGTCACCCCTCCACTTT
TRBJ2-3 | TRBD2 | 16 | NA | TRBV11-1 | CASSPRTSGSTDTQYF | TGTGCCAGCAGCCCGCGGACTAGCGGGAGCACAGATACGCAGTATTTT
TRBJ1-3 | TRBD1 | 14 | NA | TRBV18 | CASSAQGAGNTIYF | TGTGCCAGCTCAGCACAGGGGGCTGGAAACACCATATATTTT
TRBJ2-1 | TRBD1 | 15 | few | TRBV7-3 | CASSLTGTGKHEQFF | TGTGCCAGCAGCTTAACCGGGACAGGGAAACATGAGCAGTTCTTC
TRBJ2-4 | TRBD1 | 17 | NA | TRBV6-1 | CASSDWTGALGGNIQYF | TGTGCCAGCAGTGATTGGACAGGGGCCCTGGGGGGAAACATTCAGTACTTC
TRBJ2-5 | TRBD2 | 16 | NA | TRBV20-1 | CSARDRPAGVKETQYF | TGCAGTGCTAGAGATCGTCCAGCGGGAGTGAAAGAGACCCAGTACTTC
TRBJ2-3 | NA | 14 | few | TRBV6-1 | CASSESRATDTQYF | TGTGCCAGCAGTGAGTCCAGGGCCACAGATACGCAGTATTTT